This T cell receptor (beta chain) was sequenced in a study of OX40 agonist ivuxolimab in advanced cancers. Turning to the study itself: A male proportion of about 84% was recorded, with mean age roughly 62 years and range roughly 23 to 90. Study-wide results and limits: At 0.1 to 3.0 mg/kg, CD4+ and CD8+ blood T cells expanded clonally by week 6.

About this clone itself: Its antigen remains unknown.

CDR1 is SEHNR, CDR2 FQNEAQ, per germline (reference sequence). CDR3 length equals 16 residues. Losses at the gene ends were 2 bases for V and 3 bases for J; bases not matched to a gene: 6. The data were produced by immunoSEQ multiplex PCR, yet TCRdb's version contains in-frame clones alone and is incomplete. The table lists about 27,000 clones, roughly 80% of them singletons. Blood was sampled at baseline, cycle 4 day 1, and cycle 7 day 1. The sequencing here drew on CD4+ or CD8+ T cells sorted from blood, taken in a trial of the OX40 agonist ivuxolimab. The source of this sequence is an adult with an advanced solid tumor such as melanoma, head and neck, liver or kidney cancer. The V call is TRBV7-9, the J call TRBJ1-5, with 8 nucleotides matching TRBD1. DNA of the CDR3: TGTGCCAGCAGCTTAACCGGACAGGGCTACAATCAGCCCCAGCATTTT. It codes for CASSLTGQGYNQPQHF.